This T cell receptor beta chain was sequenced for a study of T cells after yellow fever vaccination. Overall study findings and caveats: FACS-sorted repertoires could harbor abundant contaminating bulk-population clonotypes. Although the secondary response was weaker, it peaked faster, at day 5 versus 15.

Each CDR3 protein gets one entry after TCRdb re-called the 5' RACE reads with MiXCR. The sample has about 300,000 distinct CDR3 sequences, under 9% seen once. There are many counts of this clonotype. What it binds is unknown. CDR1 is MGHRA and CDR2 is YSYEKL in the germline V gene. This CDR3 has 17 amino acids. Trimming left V 1 base short and J 3 bases short, with 17 bases between. Sequenced material: CD4+ T cells sorted from PBMCs, taken 5 days after the yellow fever booster vaccination. V and J are TRBV4-1 and TRBJ2-3; D is tentatively TRBD1 or TRBD2 (5 bases each). The sequence was obtained from a man aged 18 to 30 who received the YFV17D yellow fever vaccine. In nucleotides, the CDR3 is TGCGCCAGCAGCCAAGGGCCACGGGAACACAGGACAGATACGCAGTATTTT. This gives the protein CASSQGPREHRTDTQYF.